The clone carrying this T cell receptor (beta chain) came up many times. The data were taken from a study of neurological immune-mediated disorders. From the 5' RACE reads, TCRdb called clonotypes with MiXCR, one entry per CDR3 protein. The sample lists about 46,000 distinct CDR3 sequences; roughly 4.1% were seen once. The CDR3 totals 11 residues. The germline V gene has CDR1 DFQATT and CDR2 SNEGSKA (reference sequence). The ends lost 7 bases at V and 6 bases at J; junction bases unmatched: 2. Sequencing used PBMCs. The rearrangement joins TRBV20-1 to TRBJ2-7, with 11 nucleotides matching TRBD2. The clonotype originates from a woman in her sixties with multiple sclerosis. The CDR3 sequence: CSVAGGGEQYV. CDR3 bases: TGCAGTGTAGCGGGAGGGGGCGAGCAGTACGTC.